This entry describes one T cell receptor beta chain. The antigen is not known. These data are taken from a study of cytomegalovirus exposure and HLA in healthy donors. The study, taken as a whole, reports: As confirmed in vitro, three CMV-associated chains were specific for CMV antigens.

This CDR3 spans 16 amino acids. CDR1 MDHEN and CDR2 SYDVKM come from the germline V gene. Unmatched junction bases numbered 11, after V lost 6 bases and J lost 2 bases. TCRdb's table, derived via immunoSEQ multiplex PCR, lists solely in-frame clones and lacks some. The sample consists of more than 90,000 clones, approximately 88% of them appearing once. V gene TRBV28 combines with J gene TRBJ1-2, with 8 positions matching TRBD1. The clonotype comes from a man in his late teens or twenties in good health and CMV-seronegative. The sequenced sample was PBMCs. This CDR3 is CASSSEGWTGNYGYTF. The CDR3 DNA reads TGTGCCAGCAGCTCAGAGGGTTGGACAGGGAACTATGGCTACACCTTC.